This T cell receptor (beta chain) stems from a study of control samples from healthy donors and cancer patients. Assay: immunoSEQ multiplex PCR; the TCRdb copy retains only in-frame clones and omits some. The sample carries around 30,000 clones, around 83% recorded once. This clonotype originated in a woman aged 40 to 50 with lung cancer. Sequencing input: PBMCs.

CDR3 sequence (DNA): TGTGCCAGCCGGGGGGGACTGGCGGGAAACACCATATATTTT. It translates to CASRGGLAGNTIYF. The genes are TRBV28 and TRBJ1-3; D is possibly TRBD1 (5 bases). The CDR3 has 14 amino acids. Germline-derived CDR1 and CDR2 are MDHEN and SYDVKM. V shed 8 bases and J shed 4 bases, with 15 bases lying between them.